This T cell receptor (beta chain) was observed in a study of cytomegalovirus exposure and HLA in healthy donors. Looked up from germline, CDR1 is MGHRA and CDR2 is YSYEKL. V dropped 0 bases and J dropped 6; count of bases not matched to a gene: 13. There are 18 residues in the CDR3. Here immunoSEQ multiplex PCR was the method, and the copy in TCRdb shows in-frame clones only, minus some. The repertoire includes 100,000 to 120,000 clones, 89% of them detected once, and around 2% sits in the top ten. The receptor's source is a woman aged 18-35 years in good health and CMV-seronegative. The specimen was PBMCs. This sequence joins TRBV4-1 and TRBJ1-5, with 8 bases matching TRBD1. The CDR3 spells CASSQDGGRGRKGQPQHF. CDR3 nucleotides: TGCGCCAGCAGCCAAGATGGGGGCAGGGGGCGAAAAGGTCAGCCCCAGCATTTT.